The clone carrying this TCR beta chain has a handful of counts. Antigen unknown. Donors had nominal health at sampling but likely had unrecorded immune exposures. Primers for the PCR totalled 60 Vbeta and 13 Jbeta. TCRdb's copy holds only in-frame clones and misses some; the assay was immunoSEQ multiplex PCR. The sample has 95,000 to 150,000 clones, over 70% seen once. The entry originates in a study of cytomegalovirus exposure and HLA in healthy donors. Study-wide context: Genotyping of some 390 donors showed that roughly 83% belonged to the Caucasian-associated ancestry cluster. Whole-study findings and limits: With further analysis later on, most CMV-associated TCR beta chains appeared HLA-restricted. Sequencing likely produced, as an artifact, a cluster of highly shared sequence variants.

The CDR3 runs to 15 residues. Germline assignment: CDR1 MNHNS and CDR2 SASEGT. The V gene lost 2 bases and the J gene lost 5 bases, with 15 bases spanning the gap. Sample: PBMCs. This rearrangement joins TRBV6-1 to TRBJ1-2; maybe TRBD1 (5 bases). The sequence was obtained from a woman between 40 and 55 years old in good health and CMV-seronegative. CDR3 coding DNA: TGTGCCAGCAGTGAAAGCGGGGGAGTCGGGTATGGCTACACCTTC. Its translation: CASSESGGVGYGYTF.